This T cell receptor (beta chain) is drawn from a study of blood T cells in healthy people across ages. General study points: Expanded clonotype shifts may have been confounded, as the donors had an unknown CMV status. A roughly linear fall in TCR beta diversity per million T cells was seen with increasing age. A strong correlation was seen between TCR beta diversity and naive T cell percentage. Aged donors had fewer naive CD4+ cells and lower diversity than long-lived donors.

Note on this clonotype: Its target is unknown.

A second roughly 6 to 12 cycle PCR used barcoded and J-beta primers. In TCRdb, the 5' RACE reads were re-called with MiXCR into one record per CDR3 protein. The sample yields about 600,000 distinct CDR3 sequences, around 50% seen once. Specimen: blood. The sequence came from a man aged 80 or over in good health.

This CDR3 reads CASRDRVYEQYF. Written as DNA, the CDR3 is TGTGCCAGCAGAGACAGGGTCTACGAGCAGTACTTC. The rearrangement links TRBV6-2 or TRBV6-3 to TRBJ2-7; 7 positions match TRBD1. There are 12 residues in the CDR3. V lost 6 bases and J lost 3; bases outside the gene matches: 2. In germline, CDR1 is MNHEY, CDR2 SVGEGT.